What follows describes a single T cell receptor (beta chain). Synthetic spike-ins, TCR analog templates, were added into each PCR. Using immunoSEQ multiplex PCR, the repertoire was profiled, and TCRdb retains in-frame clones only, with some absent. This table has 35,000 to 40,000 clones, more than 35% appearing once. The length of the CDR3 is 13 residues. With V trimmed by 4 bases and J by 5 bases, 1 base remained unmatched. CDR1 and CDR2 (germline): WSHSY, SAAADI. The sample is drawn from a study of PD-L1 blockade in urothelial cancer. As for the study in general: Before enrollment, 0 to 3 chemotherapy regimens had been given to patients. The study found a median of around 1,300 T cells in tumor samples.

The sequence was collected from a man between 60 and 75 years old with urothelial cancer. Here the sequenced sample was tumor tissue, taken before atezolizumab (anti-PD-L1) treatment. The chain is built from TRBV10-2 and TRBJ2-7, with 11 nucleotides matching TRBD1. CDR3 in DNA: TGCGCCAGCAGTGGGGACAGGGGGAACGAGCAGTACTTC. It translates to CASSGDRGNEQYF.